Listed below are T cell receptor beta chains from one sample, sequenced in a study of T cells in Graves' hyperthyroidism and ophthalmopathy. TCRdb re-called the multiplex PCR reads with MiXCR, one entry per CDR3 protein. The data show roughly 700,000 distinct CDR3 sequences, roughly a third seen once. The sequencing sample was made of blood. Receptors were obtained from a woman aged 40 to 50 with Graves' hyperthyroidism. The CDR3 runs from the conserved cysteine through the conserved F or W. The D gene is left open where the match is weak. Some rows mark clone size as missing; the rest say once, few, many or name a class of expanded clone.

TRBD1 | 15 | many | TRBJ2-5 | TRBV7-6 | CASSYGTASQETQYF | TGTGCCAGCAGCTACGGGACAGCTAGTCAAGAGACCCAGTACTTC
TRBD1 | 13 | . | TRBJ2-7 | TRBV25-1 | CASRRDRDYEQYF | TGTGCCAGCAGAAGGGACAGGGACTACGAGCAGTACTTC
TRBD1 | 13 | . | TRBJ1-1 | TRBV15 | CATSRTGETEAFF | TGTGCCACCTCGCGGACAGGGGAGACTGAAGCTTTCTTT
. | 16 | few | TRBJ2-7 | TRBV3-2 | CASRNGTSGDRNEQYF | TGTGCCAGCAGAAATGGGACTAGCGGGGACCGAAACGAGCAGTACTTC
. | 15 | . | TRBJ1-3 | TRBV6-1 | CASNEGINGGNTIYF | TGTGCCAGCAATGAGGGGATTAACGGAGGAAACACCATATATTTT
. | 15 | . | TRBJ1-1 | TRBV10-3 | CAIRVLAGENTEAFF | TGTGCCATCAGGGTACTGGCGGGGGAGAACACTGAAGCTTTCTTT
. | 16 | many | TRBJ2-5 | TRBV7-9 | CASSLHVGRQEWTQYF | TGTGCCAGCAGCTTACATGTCGGCAGACAAGAGTGGACCCAGTACTTC
. | 13 | many | TRBJ2-2 | TRBV7-9 | CASSFWGTGELFF | TGTGCCAGCAGCTTCTGGGGCACCGGGGAGCTGTTTTTT
TRBD1 | 16 | many | TRBJ2-5 | TRBV5-4 | CASSSYRGVGQETQYF | TGTGCCAGCAGCTCCTACAGGGGGGTAGGGCAAGAGACCCAGTACTTC
. | 14 | many | TRBJ2-7 | TRBV4-3 | CASSPRGGFYEQYF | TGCGCCAGCAGCCCTCGGGGCGGATTCTACGAGCAGTACTTC
. | 12 | few | TRBJ1-2 | TRBV10-2 | CASSGNSYGYTF | TGCGCCAGCAGTGGGAACAGCTATGGCTACACCTTC
TRBD1 | 14 | many | TRBJ1-5 | TRBV10-1 | CASSTGGNNQPQHF | TGCGCCAGCAGTACAGGGGGCAACAATCAGCCCCAGCATTTT
. | 13 | . | TRBJ1-2 | TRBV6-5 | CASSYFANYGYTF | TGTGCCAGCAGTTACTTTGCTAACTATGGCTACACCTTC
. | 19 | . | TRBJ1-5 | TRBV10-3 | CAISDGPYRASHSNQPQHF | TGTGCCATCAGTGACGGGCCTTACAGGGCGTCACATAGCAATCAGCCCCAGCATTTT
TRBD2 | 16 | few | TRBJ2-7 | TRBV7-2 | CASSLAKRERPYEQYF | TGTGCCAGCAGCTTAGCGAAGCGGGAGAGGCCCTACGAGCAGTACTTC
. | 15 | many | TRBJ1-1 | TRBV5-1 | CASSPRTDLNTEAFF | TGCGCCAGCAGCCCTCGGACAGATCTGAACACTGAAGCTTTCTTT
. | 10 | many | TRBJ2-5 | TRBV2 | CASREETQYF | TGTGCCAGCAGAGAAGAGACCCAGTACTTC
. | 14 | few | TRBJ1-3 | TRBV7-2 | CASSLALGGNTIYF | TGTGCCAGCAGCTTAGCGCTGGGGGGAAACACCATATATTTT
. | 13 | few | TRBJ2-7 | TRBV28 | CASRPGPSYEQYF | TGTGCCAGCAGACCCGGACCCTCCTACGAGCAGTACTTC
. | 17 | many | TRBJ1-5 | TRBV7-8 | CASSLYWVGQGRQPQHF | TGTGCCAGCAGCTTATATTGGGTAGGGCAGGGTAGACAGCCCCAGCATTTT
TRBD2 | 14 | few | TRBJ2-2 | TRBV10-1 | CASSGAGSTGELFF | TGCGCCAGCAGCGGAGCGGGGAGCACCGGGGAGCTGTTTTTT
. | 14 | many | TRBJ1-1 | TRBV7-6 | CASSSDSYYTEAFF | TGTGCCAGCAGCTCTGACAGTTACTACACTGAAGCTTTCTTT
. | 12 | few | TRBJ2-7 | TRBV2 | CASYFEVAQVYF | TGTGCCAGTTACTTCGAGGTGGCGCAGGTGTACTTC
TRBD1 | 14 | . | TRBJ2-5 | TRBV20-1 | CSAAGTGGGETQYF | TGCAGTGCTGCCGGGACAGGGGGTGGGGAGACCCAGTACTTC
. | 15 | . | TRBJ1-1 | TRBV9 | CASSVDWGYGTEAFF | TGTGCCAGCAGCGTAGATTGGGGGTACGGCACTGAAGCTTTCTTT
TRBD1 | 14 | few | TRBJ1-1 | TRBV28 | CASRRTGGGTEAFF | TGTGCCAGCAGACGAACAGGGGGGGGGACTGAAGCTTTCTTT
. | 14 | . | TRBJ2-5 | TRBV6-5 | CASSYPGASETQYF | TGTGCCAGCAGTTACCCCGGTGCATCCGAGACCCAGTACTTC
. | 14 | many | TRBJ2-7 | TRBV2 | CASSETGRFYEQYF | TGTGCCAGCAGTGAGACTGGCCGTTTCTACGAGCAGTACTTC
. | 16 | . | TRBJ2-6 | TRBV4-1 | CASSLVREPGANVLTF | TGCGCCAGCAGCCTCGTCAGGGAGCCTGGGGCCAACGTCCTGACTTTC
. | 16 | few | TRBJ1-1 | TRBV4-3 | CASSQDYTEANTEAFF | TGCGCCAGCAGCCAAGATTACACAGAGGCGAACACTGAAGCTTTCTTT
. | 16 | . | TRBJ1-2 | TRBV25-1 | CASSARDGNRQEGYTF | TGTGCCAGCAGTGCTAGAGATGGGAATCGACAGGAGGGCTACACCTTC
TRBD1 | 14 | few | TRBJ2-7 | TRBV20-1 | CSVRDRDSSYEQYF | TGCAGTGTGCGGGACAGGGATAGCTCCTACGAGCAGTACTTC
. | 15 | many | TRBJ1-2 | TRBV7-2 | CASSRYREADYGYTF | TGTGCCAGCAGCAGATACAGGGAAGCGGACTATGGCTACACCTTC
. | 14 | few | TRBJ1-5 | TRBV6-1 | CASSERRVNQPQHF | TGTGCCAGCAGTGAACGGAGGGTCAATCAGCCCCAGCATTTT
TRBD1 | 14 | many | TRBJ2-5 | TRBV20-1 | CSVGTGASQETQYF | TGCAGTGTTGGGACAGGGGCCAGCCAAGAGACCCAGTACTTC
TRBD1 | 15 | once | TRBJ1-6 | TRBV6-5 | CASRLGQEFHSPLHF | TGTGCCAGCAGACTCGGACAGGAGTTTCATTCGCCCCTCCACTTT
TRBD1 | 15 | . | TRBJ1-1 | TRBV19 | CASSDNRGMNTEAFF | TGTGCCAGTAGTGACAACAGGGGCATGAACACTGAAGCTTTCTTT
TRBD1 | 15 | . | TRBJ1-1 | TRBV5-1 | CASSGTGLIGTEAFF | TGCGCCAGCAGCGGGACAGGGTTGATTGGAACTGAAGCTTTCTTT
TRBD2 | 13 | few | TRBJ2-3 | TRBV11-2 | CASSLGAGGTQYF | TGTGCCAGCAGTTTGGGAGCGGGGGGCACGCAGTATTTT
TRBD1 | 14 | many | TRBJ1-5 | TRBV25-1 | CASSATGDAQPQHF | TGTGCCAGCAGTGCGACAGGGGATGCTCAGCCCCAGCATTTT